What follows are 31 T cell receptor beta chains derived from one specimen sequenced in a study of blood T cells in healthy people across ages (dated by TCRdb to about 2015). Library construction relied on 5' RACE. A second PCR of roughly 6 to 11 cycles was run with a J-beta primer mix and a sample-barcoded 5' primer. TCRdb redid the processing of the public reads, applying fastp at Q25 and MiXCR, and retained in-frame beta chains. Rows with one shared CDR3 protein collapse into an entry with the most common genes and DNA. Here the sample has around 2 million distinct CDR3 sequences; around 40% occur a single time. The ten largest clonotypes hold roughly 23% of the sample. Source material: blood. The receptors here all came from a human donor in good health.

This chain connects TRBV20-1 to TRBJ2-7; 9 nucleotides align to TRBD1. Per germline, CDR1 DFQATT and CDR2 SNEGSKA (reference sequence). The CDR3 runs 13 residues. V shed 4 bases, J shed 4 bases, and the junction held 5 bases outside the gene matches. The CDR3 DNA is TGCAGTGCTAAGAGACAGGGGGATTACGAGCAGTACTTC. It codes for CSAKRQGDYEQYF.

This clonotype has just a few counts. V usage is TRBV24-1 and J usage is TRBJ1-1; 7 bases align to TRBD1. This CDR3 spans 14 amino acids. Germline V gene lookup returns CDR1 KGHDR and CDR2 SFDVKD. The V gene end was trimmed by 9 bases and the J gene end by 5 bases; junction bases not matched to a gene: 11. Here the CDR3 DNA reads TGTGCCACCGAAGAAAGGGGGCTGGGGACTGAAGCTTTCTTT. Translated, it gives CATEERGLGTEAFF.

The chain carries TRBV10-3 and TRBJ1-1, with no clear D. This CDR3 is built from 16 residues. Trimming stripped 11 bases from V and 0 bases from J, with 22 bases between. Looked up from germline, CDR1 is ENHRY and CDR2 is SYGVKD. CDR3 residues: CASHAAGSAMNTEAFF. CDR3 nucleotide sequence: TGTGCCTCCCATGCCGCGGGGTCGGCCATGAACACTGAAGCTTTCTTT.

This clonotype has only a few counts. The chain carries TRBV4-3 and TRBJ2-7; TRBD1 is a possible D gene (5 bases). CDR3 length: 17 amino acids. CDR1 is LGHNA, CDR2 YSLEER, per germline. The V gene lost 0 bases and the J gene lost 3 bases, with 18 bases spanning the gap. CDR3 in DNA: TGCGCCAGCAGCCAAGATCTAGAAGGGGCAGGGTACTACGAGCAGTACTTC. This encodes CASSQDLEGAGYYEQYF.

The CDR3 sequence: CASSYRSSGNTIYF. CDR3 nucleotides: TGTGCCAGCAGTTACAGGTCCTCGGGAAACACCATATATTTT. The chain uses TRBV2 and TRBJ1-3; a weak D match, TRBD1 (5 bases). Germline V lookup: CDR1 SNHLY, CDR2 FYNNEI. Trimming pared 5 bases from V and 4 bases from J, leaving 12 bases between. CDR3 length: 14 residues.

The CDR3 loop reads CASSPGVPPLAGGLETQYF. CDR3 bases: TGCGCCAGCAGCCCAGGGGTCCCACCGCTAGCGGGGGGGCTTGAGACCCAGTACTTC. This chain links TRBV4-1 with TRBJ2-7, with 12 bases fitting TRBD2. The DNA end is a closer match to TRBJ2-5, so the J assignment may be wrong. The CDR3 extends over 19 amino acids. Germline V gene data show CDR1 as MGHRA and CDR2 as YSYEKL.

The chain couples TRBV7-2 to TRBJ2-3, with D perhaps matching TRBD1 (5 bases). Germline-derived CDR1 and CDR2 are SGHTA and FQGNSA. Deletions cut 5 bases from V and 5 bases from J, with 8 bases between. The CDR3 runs to 12 residues. The CDR3 reads CASSAREDTQYF. The CDR3 coding sequence is TGTGCCAGCAGCGCCAGGGAAGATACGCAGTATTTT.

J is TRBJ2-3 and V is TRBV7-2, with D tentatively TRBD1 (6 bases). The V end was cut by 3 bases, the J end by 8 bases, with 15 bases between. Per the germline V gene, CDR1 is SGHTA and CDR2 is FQGNSA. CDR3 length equals 14 residues. This chain's CDR3 is CASSLGPTQGTQYF. The CDR3 coding sequence is TGTGCCAGCAGCTTGGGGCCTACACAGGGTACGCAGTATTTT. Variable domain in full (rest from reference TRBV7-2 and TRBJ2-3): GAGVSQSPSNKVTEKGKDVELRCDPISGHTALYWYRQSLGQGLEFLIYFQGNSAPDKSGLPSDRFSAERTGGSVSTLTIQRTQQEDSAVYLCASSLGPTQGTQYFGPGTRLTVL.

J is TRBJ1-1 and V is TRBV27, with a weak D call TRBD1 (6 bases). V lost 6 bases, J lost 3 bases, and 20 bases lay in between. Germline V gene sequence: CDR1 MNHEY, CDR2 SMNVEV (reference sequence). CDR3 length: 16 residues. The CDR3 protein is CASSRSAGELDTEAFF. The CDR3 nucleotides read TGTGCCAGCAGCCGGTCGGCAGGGGAACTCGACACTGAAGCTTTCTTT.

This clonotype appeared once. V and J are TRBV4-1 and TRBJ1-2, with D tentatively TRBD1 (5 bases). The CDR3 sequence is 17 residues long. Germline V gene lookup returns CDR1 MGHRA and CDR2 YSYEKL. Trimming pared 0 bases from V and 3 bases from J, leaving 17 bases between. The CDR3 loop reads CASSQENLAGPDYGYTF. The CDR3 DNA reads TGCGCCAGCAGCCAAGAAAACTTGGCGGGACCGGACTATGGCTACACCTTC.

The chain uses TRBV20-1 and TRBJ2-4; no clear D. The DNA matches TRBJ2-7 better at its end, which makes the J call doubtful. In germline, CDR1 is DFQATT, CDR2 SNEGSKA (reference sequence). The length of the CDR3 is 12 residues. The CDR3 protein is CSASSDGDEQYF. CDR3 in DNA: TGCAGTGCTAGCTCGGACGGAGACGAGCAGTACTTC.

The V and J genes are TRBV7-2 and TRBJ2-1; either TRBD1 or TRBD2 may supply D (7 bases each). CDR1 and CDR2 from the germline V gene are SGHTA and FQGNSA. The CDR3 is made up of 15 amino acids. V gave up 7 bases and J gave up 2 bases, with 15 bases separating them. DNA of the CDR3: TGTGCCAGCAACTTGGGAGGGGGCCCCTACAATGAGCAGTTCTTC. Encoded protein: CASNLGGGPYNEQFF.

The V call is TRBV5-1, the J call TRBJ2-7; D possibly corresponds to TRBD2 (5 bases). V gave up 2 bases and J gave up 3 bases, with 15 bases separating them. Per the germline V gene, CDR1 is SGHRS and CDR2 is YFSETQ. The CDR3 totals 15 residues. The DNA for the CDR3 is TGCGCCAGCAGCTTTAAGGACTGGGATGACTACGAGCAGTACTTC. Translation: CASSFKDWDDYEQYF. The whole variable domain, filled in from reference TRBV5-1 and TRBJ2-7, reads KAGVTQTPRYLIKTRGQQVTLSCSPISGHRSVSWYQQTPGQGLQFLFEYFSETQRNKGNFPGRFSGRQFSNSRSEMNVSTLELGDSALYLCASSFKDWDDYEQYFGPGTRLTVT.

The chain is built from TRBV14 and TRBJ1-1, with D unresolved. The length of the CDR3 is 14 residues. Germline values: CDR1 SGHDN, CDR2 FVKESK. The V end was cut by 4 bases, the J end by 4 bases, with 13 bases between. CDR3 sequence reads: CASSRWPDPTEAFF. The CDR3 region has the DNA TGTGCCAGCAGCCGATGGCCGGACCCCACTGAAGCTTTCTTT.

The J gene is TRBJ2-3, the V gene TRBV18, with TRBD1 identical over 7 bases. The CDR3 runs to 13 residues. The ends lost 6 bases at V and 3 bases at J; junction bases unmatched: 3. CDR1 is KGHSH, CDR2 LQKENI, per germline. The CDR3 protein is CASSGQETDTQYF. Written as DNA, the CDR3 is TGTGCCAGCTCCGGACAGGAAACAGATACGCAGTATTTT. Full variable domain (remainder filled in from reference TRBV18 and TRBJ2-3): NAGVMQNPRHLVRRRGQEARLRCSPMKGHSHVYWYRQLPEEGLKFMVYLQKENIIDESGMPKERFSAEFPKEGPSILRIQQVVRGDSAAYFCASSGQETDTQYFGPGTRLTVL.

This clonotype was counted between two and nine times. One junction end does not reproduce the germline sequence, and a read error may be involved. The chain has TRBV12-3 or TRBV12-4 and TRBJ2-3, with D unresolved. The CDR3 extends over 12 amino acids. The CDR3 protein is CAGSLTQDTQYF. The CDR3 nucleotides are TGTGCCGGCAGTTTGACGCAAGATACGCAGTATTTT.

CDR3 in amino acids: CASRQDGQGNQPQHF. The CDR3 DNA follows: TGTGCCAGCAGGCAAGACGGACAGGGCAATCAGCCCCAGCATTTT. The gene calls are TRBV28 and TRBJ1-5; 7 nucleotides agree with TRBD1. Germline lookup yields CDR1 MDHEN and CDR2 SYDVKM. The V and J ends lost 6 bases and 2 bases, in that order; junction bases with no gene match: 7. This CDR3 has 15 amino acids.

Many counts were recorded for this clonotype. V usage is TRBV27 and J usage is TRBJ2-7; 12 bases align to TRBD1. Germline V gene sequence: CDR1 MNHEY, CDR2 SMNVEV (reference sequence). V shed 5 bases, J shed 4 bases, and the junction held 3 bases outside the gene matches. The CDR3 covers 14 residues. CDR3 DNA sequence: TGTGCCAGCAGTGGGACAGGGGGCATTTACGAGCAGTACTTC. Translating it yields CASSGTGGIYEQYF.

The sample holds a few counts of this clonotype. The chain uses TRBV5-1 and TRBJ2-7; D gene unclear. Trimming cost V 1 base and J 0 bases, with 11 bases left between them. Germline V gives CDR1 SGHRS, CDR2 YFSETQ. This CDR3 contains 15 residues. CDR3 sequence: CASSLTALSSYEQYF. The DNA for the CDR3 is TGCGCCAGCAGCTTGACAGCGTTAAGCTCCTACGAGCAGTACTTC.

Only a few counts were recorded for this clonotype. The V gene is TRBV3-1, the J gene TRBJ2-5, with D possibly TRBD2 on 6 matching bases. This CDR3 is 17 amino acids long. Germline V gives CDR1 LGHDT, CDR2 YNNKEL (reference sequence). The V gene lost 1 base and the J gene lost 1 base, with 16 bases spanning the gap. CDR3 residues: CASSQGPGAGPQETQYF. The DNA for the CDR3 is TGTGCCAGCAGCCAAGGGCCAGGAGCGGGCCCCCAAGAGACCCAGTACTTC.

V and J are TRBV11-2 and TRBJ1-2; D unclear. CDR3 length equals 14 residues. Trimming pared 5 bases from V and 4 bases from J, leaving 14 bases between. Germline CDR1 SGHAT, CDR2 FQNNGV. The CDR3 reads CASSPAHNSYGYTF. The DNA for the CDR3 is TGTGCCAGCAGCCCTGCCCACAACTCCTATGGCTACACCTTC.

In its sample, this clonotype was seen a few times. The chain is built from TRBV7-9 and TRBJ2-5; D is unclear. Judging by the DNA end, TRBJ2-7 fits better; the J call may be wrong. CDR1 SEHNR and CDR2 FQNEAQ come from the germline V gene (reference sequence). CDR3 length: 11 residues. The CDR3 nucleotides read TGTGCCAGCAGCATCATGAACGAGCAGTACTTC. Translation gives CASSIMNEQYF.

This clonotype was observed once. The V gene is TRBV10-3, the J gene TRBJ2-1, with TRBD2 matching over 13 bases. There are 18 residues in the CDR3. V shed 2 bases, J shed 6 bases, and the junction held 10 bases outside the gene matches. Germline CDR1 reads ENHRY; CDR2 reads SYGVKD. DNA for the CDR3: TGTGCCATCAGTGAGGCGCGCCGGACTAGCGGGGGATCCAATGAGCAGTTCTTC. Encoded protein: CAISEARRTSGGSNEQFF.

In its sample, this clonotype was seen a few times. The V call is TRBV18, the J call TRBJ1-2; no definite D call. The CDR3 spans 15 residues. CDR1 KGHSH and CDR2 LQKENI come from the germline V gene. V lost 2 bases, J lost 2 bases, and 12 bases lay in between. This CDR3 is CASSPYVQANYGYTF. CDR3 nucleotides: TGTGCCAGCTCACCATACGTTCAGGCCAACTATGGCTACACCTTC.

This clonotype turned up a few times. This chain connects TRBV7-2 to TRBJ2-3; D gene uncertain. The CDR3 consists of 15 residues. The V and J ends lost 1 base and 4 bases respectively, with 12 bases between them. CDR1 is SGHTA and CDR2 is FQGNSA in the germline V gene. CDR3 residues: CASSLVPARADTQYF. The CDR3 coding sequence is TGTGCCAGCAGCTTAGTCCCAGCTAGGGCAGATACGCAGTATTTT. The variable domain in full, completed from reference TRBV7-2 and TRBJ2-3, reads GAGVSQSPSNKVTEKGKDVELRCDPISGHTALYWYRQSLGQGLEFLIYFQGNSAPDKSGLPSDRFSAERTGGSVSTLTIQRTQQEDSAVYLCASSLVPARADTQYFGPGTRLTVL.

The rearrangement links TRBV6-5 to TRBJ1-1; TRBD1 agrees at 9 bases. Trimming at V came to 6 bases and at J to 12 bases, leaving 11 bases not matched to a gene. Germline V lookup: CDR1 MNHEY, CDR2 SVGAGI. The length of the CDR3 is 13 residues. The CDR3 spells CASRIPGQGSTFF. The CDR3 DNA follows: TGTGCCAGCAGAATTCCGGGACAGGGTTCAACTTTCTTT.

The J gene is TRBJ2-1, the V gene TRBV12-3 or TRBV12-4; D is possibly TRBD1 (6 bases). The germline V and J ends were trimmed by 6 bases and 6 bases, with 12 bases remaining between them. The CDR3 runs to 13 residues. The CDR3 nucleotides read TGTGCCAGCAGGGTGGGGGCGGGCAATGAGCAGTTCTTC. It specifies CASRVGAGNEQFF.

This clonotype was found a few times. The chain couples TRBV10-3 to TRBJ2-5; no reliable D call. The ends were cut back, 4 bases at V and 3 bases at J, with 9 bases in the middle. Per germline, CDR1 ENHRY and CDR2 SYGVKD. This CDR3 has 13 residues. The CDR3 loop reads CAISAVGKETQYF. The CDR3 nucleotides are TGTGCCATCAGTGCAGTAGGGAAAGAGACCCAGTACTTC.

This chain uses TRBV6-6 with TRBJ1-6; no reliable D call. This CDR3 is 13 amino acids long. Trimming removed 6 bases at V and 7 bases at J, with 10 bases between. Per the germline V gene, CDR1 is MNHNY and CDR2 is SVGAGI (reference sequence). CDR3: CASSPIGNSPLHF. In DNA form, the CDR3 reads TGTGCCAGCAGCCCTATAGGAAATTCACCCCTCCACTTT.

This sequence joins TRBV5-1 and TRBJ2-1; maybe TRBD2 (5 bases). Per the germline V gene, CDR1 is SGHRS and CDR2 is YFSETQ. This CDR3 has 14 residues. V dropped 3 bases and J dropped 6 bases, with 13 bases sitting between them. CDR3 sequence reads: CASSSMDFGNEQFF. CDR3 in DNA: TGCGCCAGCAGCTCAATGGACTTCGGCAATGAGCAGTTCTTC.

This clonotype was detected once. The chain combines TRBV7-2 with TRBJ1-5; D perhaps matches TRBD1 (5 bases). Trimming pared 5 bases from V and 9 bases from J, leaving 23 bases between. The CDR3 is 16 amino acids. The germline gives CDR1 SGHTA, CDR2 FQGNSA. The CDR3 reads CASSLSSGGGRGPQHF. The CDR3 nucleotides read TGTGCCAGCAGCCTATCCAGCGGGGGGGGTAGAGGGCCCCAGCATTTT. Combining the CDR3 with reference TRBV7-2 and TRBJ1-5 gives the whole variable domain GAGVSQSPSNKVTEKGKDVELRCDPISGHTALYWYRQSLGQGLEFLIYFQGNSAPDKSGLPSDRFSAERTGGSVSTLTIQRTQQEDSAVYLCASSLSSGGGRGPQHFGDGTRLSIL.